The clone carrying this TCR beta chain occurred many times. What it binds is not known. This sample was taken from a study of T cell repertoires in cytomegalovirus infection. Study-level information: CMV infection and matching HLA type were both indicated by public TCR beta signatures. General study findings and limits: Within the response measured ex vivo, HLA-C-restricted CMV-specific TCR beta clonotypes were dominant. Summed public TCR beta family frequency identified CMV carriers bearing the relevant HLA.

TCRdb fed the reads into MiXCR, producing one record per CDR3 protein. Of approximately 130,000 distinct CDR3 sequences in the sample, more than 7% were seen once. The CDR3 extends over 15 amino acids. Looked up from germline, CDR1 is MNHEY and CDR2 is SVGEGT. The V and J ends lost 6 bases and 7 bases, in that order; junction bases with no gene match: 12. This clonotype originated in a human donor in good health (CMV status not recorded). Some clones in this sample may be carry-over from other donors' samples. Sequencing was done on a sample of PBMCs. This chain joins TRBV6-2 or TRBV6-3 and TRBJ1-5; TRBD1 matches at 7 bases. The CDR3 region has the DNA TGTGCCAGCAGACCCGACAGGGTTTTCGGACAGCCCCAGCATTTT. It specifies CASRPDRVFGQPQHF.